This TCR beta chain comes out of a study of blood T cell repertoires in COVID-19. Study in general: Researchers got acute and convalescent COVID-19 samples from the United States, Italy and Spain.

The trim removed 7 bases at V and 6 bases at J, leaving 6 bases unmatched. The CDR3 runs to 14 residues. Germline V gives CDR1 MNHEY, CDR2 SVGAGI. Across 20 to 25 US areas, participants ranged in age from 18 to 89 years. Study processing details: How many nucleated cells were present was estimated from reference gene primer amplification. The repertoire was sequenced with immunoSEQ multiplex PCR; TCRdb's copy has only in-frame clones and lacks some. From that table come the V and J calls and clone size; the DNA was used to work out D and trimming. The data contain hundreds of thousands of clones, 88% of them singletons.

This TCR came from a woman aged 50 to 60 with acute COVID-19. Sequenced sample: PBMCs or T cells enriched from blood (not recorded which). The V and J genes are TRBV6-5 and TRBJ1-4; the match to TRBD1 covers 9 bases. The CDR3 sequence: CASTPGQGHEKLFF. The CDR3 coding sequence is TGTGCCAGCACCCCGGGACAGGGACATGAAAAACTGTTTTTT.